The 26 T cell receptor beta chains reported below all come from one sample, sequenced in a study of a mutant IDH1 vaccine in newly diagnosed glioma. Their cognate antigens are unknown. Repertoires were generated with immunoSEQ multiplex PCR, while TCRdb's copy carries only in-frame clones and drops some. The sample has 110,000 or so clones, almost 90% seen once; the top ten hold roughly 0.65%. Noted time point: week 11, during vaccination. Mutant IDH1 20-mer peptide, at 300 ug, made up each vaccine dose, with topical imiquimod. The input for sequencing was PBMCs, taken from a glioma patient whose treatment included an IDH1 peptide vaccine. The receptors originated from a woman aged 45-60 years with glioma.

The V and J genes are TRBV6-6 and TRBJ1-3; D possibly corresponds to TRBD1 (5 bases). The germline V gene encodes CDR1 MNHNY and CDR2 SVGAGI (reference sequence). This CDR3 is built from 16 residues. V was cut by 2 bases and J by 2 bases, with 13 bases left in between. The CDR3 loop reads CASSYRDPRAGNTIYF. The CDR3 nucleotides are TGTGCCAGCAGTTACAGGGACCCCAGGGCTGGAAACACCATATATTTT.

CDR3 DNA sequence: TGTGCCAGCAGCTTAAGGGCAGGGAGGGACACTGAAGCTTTCTTT. Residues: CASSLRAGRDTEAFF. This sequence joins TRBV11-2 and TRBJ1-1; D possibly corresponds to TRBD1 (5 bases). V was trimmed by 2 bases and J by 3 bases, leaving 13 bases between them. CDR3 length equals 15 residues. Germline V gives CDR1 SGHAT, CDR2 FQNNGV. The full variable domain, rest sourced from reference TRBV11-2 and TRBJ1-1, is EAGVAQSPRYKIIEKRQSVAFWCNPISGHATLYWYQQILGQGPKLLIQFQNNGVVDDSQLPKDRFSAERLKGVDSTLKIQPAKLEDSAVYLCASSLRAGRDTEAFFGQGTRLTVV.

V and J are TRBV14 and TRBJ2-5; D not certain. The DNA end is a closer match to TRBJ2-7, so the J assignment may be wrong. Germline-derived CDR1 and CDR2 are SGHDN and FVKESK. The CDR3 is 13 residues long. CDR3 sequence reads: CASSQDRSYEQYF. The CDR3 DNA is TGTGCCAGCAGCCAAGACCGGTCCTACGAGCAGTACTTC.

V usage is TRBV4-1 and J usage is TRBJ2-7, with D unresolved. V was clipped by 5 bases and J by 2 bases, with 13 bases between them. Germline V gives CDR1 MGHRA, CDR2 YSYEKL. There are 14 residues in the CDR3. DNA for the CDR3: TGCGCCAGCAGCAAGATCGGGCAGACCTACGAGCAGTACTTC. Encoded protein: CASSKIGQTYEQYF.

This clone has a handful of counts. The chain combines TRBV6-4 with TRBJ2-7, with D perhaps TRBD1 (5 bases). Looked up from germline, CDR1 is MRHNA and CDR2 is SNTAGT. This CDR3 is built from 13 residues. V was cut by 9 bases and J by 2 bases, with 14 bases left in between. CDR3 residues: CARGVGRPYEQYF. The CDR3 DNA follows: TGTGCCAGAGGGGTGGGCAGGCCCTACGAGCAGTACTTC.

The chain carries TRBV6-5 and TRBJ2-7; the D is unclear. The germline V gene encodes CDR1 MNHEY and CDR2 SVGAGI. The CDR3 has 13 amino acids. The V gene lost 4 bases and the J gene lost 5 bases, with 12 bases spanning the gap. The CDR3 DNA sequence: TGTGCCAGCAGTTGGCGGCCACTGGACGAGCAGTACTTC. This sequence encodes CASSWRPLDEQYF.

CDR3: CASSPTTGSGEQYF. The DNA for the CDR3 is TGCGCCAGCAGTCCAACTACAGGGTCAGGCGAGCAGTACTTC. The rearrangement links TRBV5-1 to TRBJ2-7, with TRBD1 as a possible D gene (6 bases). CDR1 is SGHRS, CDR2 YFSETQ, per germline. Trimming took off 5 bases at V and 6 bases at J, with 18 bases between the two ends. The CDR3 runs 14 residues.

This clone was counted a few times. The rearrangement joins TRBV10-1 to TRBJ1-1; D is unresolved. This CDR3 comprises 13 residues. The V gene lost 2 bases and the J gene lost 4 bases, with 8 bases spanning the gap. The V gene's germline CDR1 is WNHNN and CDR2 SYGVQD (reference sequence). CDR3 DNA sequence: TGCGCCAGCAGTGAGACACGGGGCACTGAAGCTTTCTTT. Protein: CASSETRGTEAFF.

V and J are TRBV7-8 and TRBJ1-4; D gene ambiguous. The CDR3 runs to 12 residues. In germline, CDR1 is SGHVS, CDR2 FQNEAQ. V shed 1 base and J shed 7 bases, with 4 bases lying between them. The CDR3 sequence: CASSLVSEKLFF. CDR3 nucleotides: TGTGCCAGCAGCTTAGTGAGTGAAAAACTGTTTTTT.

This clone was recorded once. V is TRBV6-6 and J is TRBJ2-2; no reliable D call. Germline CDR1 MNHNY, CDR2 SVGAGI (reference sequence). This CDR3 is 15 amino acids long. The V end was cut by 6 bases, the J end by 0 bases, with 11 bases between. DNA for the CDR3: TGTGCCAGCAGCCCCAGCGTGTCGAACACCGGGGAGCTGTTTTTT. It yields the protein CASSPSVSNTGELFF.

This clone was counted once. The V and J genes are TRBV10-1 and TRBJ2-3, with 9 bases fitting TRBD1. The CDR3 runs to 15 residues. J lost 4 bases, V lost 3 bases, and 5 bases had no gene match. The germline CDR1 and CDR2 sequences are WNHNN and SYGVQD (reference sequence). CDR3 sequence (DNA): TGCGCCAGCAGTGAAGGGACAGGGAGGGCAGATACGCAGTATTTT. Its protein is CASSEGTGRADTQYF.

This clone showed up just a few times. The V call is TRBV30, the J call TRBJ1-1; D not certain. The germline V and J ends were trimmed by 2 bases and 0 bases, with 4 bases remaining between them. CDR1 and CDR2 from the germline V gene are GTSNPN and SVGIG (reference sequence). This CDR3 is built from 12 residues. The chain's CDR3 is CAWSPLNTEAFF. CDR3 DNA sequence: TGTGCCTGGAGTCCGTTGAACACTGAAGCTTTCTTT.

The J gene is TRBJ2-5, the V gene TRBV6-5; 8 bases agree with TRBD1. CDR3 length: 15 residues. The V gene end was trimmed by 4 bases and the J gene end by 0 bases; junction bases not matched to a gene: 4. Germline CDR1 and CDR2: MNHEY and SVGAGI. This CDR3 reads CASSSTDRDQETQYF. The CDR3 DNA reads TGTGCCAGCAGTTCCACGGACAGGGACCAAGAGACCCAGTACTTC.

The chain joins TRBV2 to TRBJ1-5; no clear D. V shed 3 bases and J shed 9 bases, with 18 bases lying between them. CDR1 and CDR2 from the germline V gene are SNHLY and FYNNEI. CDR3 size: 15 residues. The CDR3 loop reads CASSDFVASARPQHF. The DNA for the CDR3 is TGTGCCAGCAGTGATTTCGTAGCGTCGGCAAGGCCCCAGCATTTT.

This clone was seen a handful of times. The rearrangement links TRBV5-1 to TRBJ2-7; 8 nucleotides agree with TRBD1. The trim removed 7 bases at V and 5 bases at J, leaving 14 bases unmatched. Per the germline V gene, CDR1 is SGHRS and CDR2 is YFSETQ. CDR3 length equals 15 residues. The chain's CDR3 is CASRPGRTGHDEQYF. CDR3 nucleotides: TGCGCCAGCCGCCCGGGGAGGACAGGGCATGACGAGCAGTACTTC.

The chain uses TRBV18 and TRBJ2-7; D uncertain. V lost 3 bases and J 3 bases, leaving 9 bases between the germline ends. Germline CDR1 KGHSH, CDR2 LQKENI. The CDR3 sequence is 13 residues long. CDR3 coding DNA: TGTGCCAGCTCACCCAACACCTTCTACGAGCAGTACTTC. Encoded protein: CASSPNTFYEQYF.

J is TRBJ2-1 and V is TRBV10-1, with TRBD2 identical over 9 bases. Germline assignment: CDR1 WNHNN and CDR2 SYGVQD (reference sequence). The CDR3 extends over 16 amino acids. The J segment lost 9 bases and the V segment lost 1 base, leaving 10 bases of the junction unmatched. CDR3 sequence reads: CASSEFPLREGLEQFF. CDR3 coding DNA: TGCGCCAGCAGTGAGTTTCCCCTGCGGGAGGGCCTTGAGCAGTTCTTC.

The rearrangement uses TRBV7-2 and TRBJ2-7; 7 bases match TRBD1. CDR3 length: 14 amino acids. Germline V CDR1 and CDR2: SGHTA, FQGNSA. The trim removed 2 bases at V and 3 bases at J, leaving 4 bases unmatched. CDR3 sequence reads: CASSLTGQIYEQYF. DNA of the CDR3: TGTGCCAGCAGCTTAACGGGACAGATCTACGAGCAGTACTTC. Full variable domain (missing parts from reference TRBV7-2 and TRBJ2-7): GAGVSQSPSNKVTEKGKDVELRCDPISGHTALYWYRQSLGQGLEFLIYFQGNSAPDKSGLPSDRFSAERTGGSVSTLTIQRTQQEDSAVYLCASSLTGQIYEQYFGPGTRLTVT.

The chain recombines TRBV6-5 with TRBJ2-7, with TRBD1 identical over 9 bases. V dropped 6 bases and J dropped 1; count of bases not matched to a gene: 7. Germline V gives CDR1 MNHEY, CDR2 SVGAGI. The CDR3 is 15 residues long. The CDR3 DNA sequence: TGTGCCAGCAGCCAGGGACAGGGATTATCCTACGAGCAGTACTTC. It specifies CASSQGQGLSYEQYF.

This chain uses TRBV21-1 with TRBJ2-7. TRBV21-1 is classified as a pseudogene. The CDR3 consists of 15 residues. CDR3 amino acids: CASSKGWPDHYEQYF. CDR3 coding DNA: TGTGCCAGCAGCAAAGGGTGGCCAGACCACTACGAGCAGTACTTC.

The chain employs TRBV25-1 and TRBJ1-2; D might be TRBD1 (6 bases). CDR3 length: 13 amino acids. Trimming shortened V by 8 bases and J by 2 bases, and 12 bases separated the two germline ends. The germline CDR1 and CDR2 sequences are MGHDK and SYGVNS. CDR3 in DNA: TGTGCCAGCTCGGGACACTCAAACTATGGCTACACCTTC. This encodes CASSGHSNYGYTF.

This sequence joins TRBV7-9 and TRBJ1-1; tentative D call: TRBD1 (5 bases). This CDR3 has 13 residues. The germline V and J ends were trimmed by 3 bases and 1 base, with 6 bases remaining between them. CDR1 is SEHNR, CDR2 FQNEAQ, per germline (reference sequence). This chain's CDR3 is CASSFQGNTEAFF. The CDR3 DNA sequence: TGTGCCAGCAGCTTTCAGGGGAACACTGAAGCTTTCTTT.

V and J are TRBV30 and TRBJ1-2; a possible D gene is TRBD1 (5 bases). This CDR3 has 11 residues. Germline loops: CDR1 GTSNPN, CDR2 SVGIG (reference sequence). V was trimmed by 5 bases and J by 5 bases, leaving 9 bases between them. The CDR3 region has the DNA TGTGCCTGGGGGGGGTTATATGGCTACACCTTC. It is translated as CAWGGLYGYTF. Full variable domain (missing parts from reference TRBV30 and TRBJ1-2): SQTIHQWPATLVQPVGSPLSLECTVEGTSNPNLYWYRQAAGRGLQLLFYSVGIGQISSEVPQNLSASRPQDRQFILSSKKLLLSDSGFYLCAWGGLYGYTFGSGTRLTVV.

This chain connects TRBV5-4 to TRBJ1-4; D unresolved. CDR1 is SGHNT, CDR2 YYREEE, per germline (reference sequence). V was trimmed by 0 bases and J by 9 bases, leaving 6 bases between them. CDR3 length: 12 residues. The CDR3 DNA reads TGTGCCAGCAGCTTGGACACACAAAAACTGTTTTTT. It specifies CASSLDTQKLFF.

This clone was observed once. The gene calls are TRBV6-1 and TRBJ2-7; D is undetermined. CDR3 length equals 12 residues. Trimming pared 7 bases from V and 5 bases from J, leaving 12 bases between. Per germline, CDR1 MNHNS and CDR2 SASEGT. The CDR3 bases are TGTGCCAGCACCCTAACTCGGGACGAGCAGTACTTC. As protein: CASTLTRDEQYF.

The gene calls are TRBV4-1 and TRBJ2-1, with D unclear. CDR3 size: 12 residues. V was trimmed by 0 bases and J by 7 bases, leaving 4 bases between them. Per germline, CDR1 MGHRA and CDR2 YSYEKL. The CDR3 sequence is CASSQDRNEQFF. DNA for the CDR3: TGCGCCAGCAGCCAAGATCGGAATGAGCAGTTCTTC.